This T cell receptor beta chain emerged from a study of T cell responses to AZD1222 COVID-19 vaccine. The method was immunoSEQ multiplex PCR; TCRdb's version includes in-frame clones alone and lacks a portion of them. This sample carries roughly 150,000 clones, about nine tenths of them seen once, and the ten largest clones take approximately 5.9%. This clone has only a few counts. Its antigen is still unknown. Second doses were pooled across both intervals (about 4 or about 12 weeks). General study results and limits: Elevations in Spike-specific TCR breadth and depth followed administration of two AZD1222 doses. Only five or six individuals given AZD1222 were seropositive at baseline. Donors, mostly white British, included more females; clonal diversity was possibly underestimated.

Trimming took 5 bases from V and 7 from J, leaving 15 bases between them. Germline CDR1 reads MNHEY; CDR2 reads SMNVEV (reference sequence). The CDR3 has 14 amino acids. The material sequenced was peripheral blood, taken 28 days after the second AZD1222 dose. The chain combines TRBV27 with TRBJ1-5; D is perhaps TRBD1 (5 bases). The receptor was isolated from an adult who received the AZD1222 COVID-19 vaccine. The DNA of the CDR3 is TGTGCCAGCAGTCCGACGGGGGTTTGGCAGCCCCAGCATTTT. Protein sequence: CASSPTGVWQPQHF.